This TCR beta chain derives from a study of CD8 T cells in Susac syndrome. The CDR3 is 14 residues long. Germline CDR1 is SGHNT and CDR2 is YYREEE (reference sequence). The germline V and J ends were trimmed by 4 bases and 0 bases, with 10 bases remaining between them. The RNA, about 0.5 to 1 ug, was put through reverse transcription using random hexamers. An immunoSEQ multiplex PCR generated amplified TCR beta CDR3 products spanning 54 Vbeta and 13 Jbeta. TCRdb re-called the immunoSEQ multiplex PCR reads with MiXCR, one entry per CDR3 protein. The repertoire holds around 110,000 distinct CDR3 sequences, with nearly 96% as singletons.

The source material was CD4+ T cells from PBMCs. This receptor was taken from a human donor with Susac syndrome. This chain links TRBV5-4 with TRBJ1-1; D may be TRBD1 (6 bases). In nucleotides, the CDR3 is TGTGCCAGCAGCAGCGGGACACTGAACACTGAAGCTTTCTTT. Its translation: CASSSGTLNTEAFF.